The entry below describes one T cell receptor beta chain. The table came from immunoSEQ multiplex PCR; TCRdb's copy has only in-frame clones and leaves some out. The data hold about 57,000 clones, with approximately 90% observed a single time. Trimming pared 4 bases from V and 5 bases from J, leaving 22 bases between. The CDR3 is 17 residues long. CDR1 is SEHNR, CDR2 FQNEAQ, per germline (reference sequence). This record comes from a study of T cell changes during pregnancy in multiple sclerosis. V and J are TRBV7-9 and TRBJ2-3, with a possible D match to TRBD1 (5 bases). The origin of this receptor is a female donor with multiple sclerosis, enrolled in a pregnancy study. The sample consisted of CD4+ T cells from peripheral blood mononuclear cells, taken in the third trimester of pregnancy. CDR3 residues: CASSWGYLVGVGDTQYF. CDR3 nucleotides: TGTGCCAGCAGCTGGGGCTATTTAGTGGGCGTCGGAGATACGCAGTATTTT. Filled out from reference TRBV7-9 and TRBJ2-3, the complete variable domain reads DTGVSQNPRHKITKRGQNVTFRCDPISEHNRLYWYRQTLGQGPEFLTYFQNEAQLEKSRLLSDRFSAERPKGSFSTLEIQRTEQGDSAMYLCASSWGYLVGVGDTQYFGPGTRLTVL.